A single T cell receptor (beta chain) is shown here with its context. Antigen unknown. Using a J-beta primer mix together with a sample-barcoded 5' primer, a second PCR was run for roughly 6 to 12 cycles. The template-switch adaptor, which had 12 random nucleotides, put a tag on each cDNA molecule. TCRdb called the 5' RACE reads again in MiXCR, with one record for every CDR3 protein. The data contain 550,000 to 750,000 distinct CDR3 sequences, approximately 21% of them singletons. These data belong to a study of blood T cells in healthy people across ages. About the study: Using template switching, researchers captured about one barcoded beta molecule for each two T cells. Broader study findings: Across the age range, TCR beta diversity per million T cells fell in a roughly linear way. Considered underestimates were the diversity estimates obtained from one million T cells.

CDR1 and CDR2 (germline): KGHSY, FQNENV. V lost 5 bases and J 2 bases, leaving 9 bases between the germline ends. The CDR3 covers 14 residues. This rearrangement joins TRBV16 to TRBJ2-2, with D hard to call. Input material: blood. This receptor was identified in a man in his 70s in good health. The CDR3, as DNA: TGTGCCAGCAGCGTTAGATCTAACACCGGGGAGCTGTTTTTT. This translates into CASSVRSNTGELFF.